This T cell receptor (beta chain) originates from a study of shared clonotypes between healthy human individuals. Study in general: The donor group consisted of a couple of women and three men, aged 18 to 49. Study-level points and caveats: Sorted-subset samples were not fully sequenced, rarefaction indicated.

Germline lookup yields CDR1 LNHDA and CDR2 SQIVND (reference sequence). J gave up 4 bases and V 6 bases, and 5 bases lay outside the gene matches. The CDR3 is 13 amino acids. As to this clone: The antigen is unknown.

Donors, without exception, were Caucasian adults residing in Nashville, Tennessee. Over several immunoSEQ plates, each subset's genomic DNA was distributed in even portions. The method was immunoSEQ multiplex PCR; TCRdb's version includes in-frame clones alone and lacks a portion of them. The repertoire holds about 730,000 clones, with over 55% as singletons. The material sequenced was memory CD4+ T cells sorted from blood. Subset here: CD45RA-negative fraction. This receptor was identified in a woman in her thirties in good health. The V gene is TRBV19, the J gene TRBJ1-1; TRBD1 matches at 7 bases. CDR3 bases: TGTGCCAGTAGCTCACAGGGGCCCACTGAAGCTTTCTTT. It translates to CASSSQGPTEAFF.